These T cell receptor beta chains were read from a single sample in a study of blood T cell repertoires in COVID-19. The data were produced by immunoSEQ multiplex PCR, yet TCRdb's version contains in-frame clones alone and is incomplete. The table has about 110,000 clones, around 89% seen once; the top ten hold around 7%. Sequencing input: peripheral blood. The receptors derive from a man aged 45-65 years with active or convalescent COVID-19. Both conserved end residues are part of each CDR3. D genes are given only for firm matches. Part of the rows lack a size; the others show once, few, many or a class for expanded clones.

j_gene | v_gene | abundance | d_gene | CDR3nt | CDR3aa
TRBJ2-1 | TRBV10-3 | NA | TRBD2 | TGTGCCATCAGTGAGTCTCAGCGGGAGTTAAATGAGCAGTTCTTC | CAISESQRELNEQFF
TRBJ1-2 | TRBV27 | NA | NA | TGTGCCAGCAGTTTAAAGGGGCTCGGCTATGGCTACACCTTC | CASSLKGLGYGYTF
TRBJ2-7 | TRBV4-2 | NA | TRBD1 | TGTGCCAGCAGCTCCGGGACAGGCGGCTACGAGCAGTACTTC | CASSSGTGGYEQYF
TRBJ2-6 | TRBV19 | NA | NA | TGTGCCAGTAGTTCTCAGGGAAGCTCTGGGGCCAACGTCCTGACTTTC | CASSSQGSSGANVLTF
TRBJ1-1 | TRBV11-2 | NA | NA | TGTGCCAGCAGCTTAGCCATGAACACTGAAGCTTTCTTT | CASSLAMNTEAFF
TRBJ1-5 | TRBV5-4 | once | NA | TGTGCCAGCAGCCAACAGGGTTCTCAGCCCCAGCATTTT | CASSQQGSQPQHF
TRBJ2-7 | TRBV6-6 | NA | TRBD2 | TGTGCCAGCAGGGAGCTAGCGGACGAGCAGTACTTC | CASRELADEQYF
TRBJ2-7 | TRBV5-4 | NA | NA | TGTGCCAGCAGCCAAGAACCGACAGATTCCTACGAGCAGTACTTC | CASSQEPTDSYEQYF
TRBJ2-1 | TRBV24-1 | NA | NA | TGTGCCACCAGTGATTTTACCGGTAATGAGCAGTTCTTC | CATSDFTGNEQFF
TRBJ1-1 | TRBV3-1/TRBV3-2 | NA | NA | TGTGCCAGCAGGACGGAGGGAGACAGTGAAGCTTTCTTT | CASRTEGDSEAFF
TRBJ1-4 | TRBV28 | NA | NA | TGTGCCAGCACCCAATTGCCAGGTGCAACTAATGAAAAACTGTTTTTT | CASTQLPGATNEKLFF
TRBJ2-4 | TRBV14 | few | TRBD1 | TGTGCCAGCAGCCCCTATACAGGGGTCCAAAACATTCAGTACTTC | CASSPYTGVQNIQYF
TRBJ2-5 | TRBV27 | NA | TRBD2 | TGTGCCAGCAGTTTGTTAGGGGCGGGGGATCAAGAGACCCAGTACTTC | CASSLLGAGDQETQYF
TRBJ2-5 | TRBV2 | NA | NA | TGTGCCAGCCTTGACAGGCCGGAGACCCAGTACTTC | CASLDRPETQYF
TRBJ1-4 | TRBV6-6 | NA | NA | TGTGCCAGCAGTAAACGGAGTAATGAAAAACTGTTTTTT | CASSKRSNEKLFF
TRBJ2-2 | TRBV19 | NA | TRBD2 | TGTGCCAGTAGTTCCGGGACTAGCGGGAGGAGAACCGGGGAGCTGTTTTTT | CASSSGTSGRRTGELFF
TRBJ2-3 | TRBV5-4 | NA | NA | TGTGCCACCGCCGGGTACAGCACAGATACGCAGTATTTT | CATAGYSTDTQYF
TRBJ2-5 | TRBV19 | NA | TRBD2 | TGTGCCAGTAGTTCGACTAGCGGGAGTAGGGAGACCCAGTACTTC | CASSSTSGSRETQYF